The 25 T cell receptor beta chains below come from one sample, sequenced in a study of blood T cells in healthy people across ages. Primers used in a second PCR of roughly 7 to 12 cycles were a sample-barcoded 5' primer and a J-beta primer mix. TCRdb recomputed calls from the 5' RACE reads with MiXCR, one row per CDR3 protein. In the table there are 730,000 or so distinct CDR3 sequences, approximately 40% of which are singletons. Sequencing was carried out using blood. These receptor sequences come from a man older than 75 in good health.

The CDR3 DNA follows: TGCAGCGTTGTGTCTAGCGGGAGGGGGGAGCTGTTTTTT. As protein: CSVVSSGRGELFF. The rearrangement uses TRBV29-1 and TRBJ2-2; 11 bases map to TRBD2. Losses at the gene ends were 4 bases for V and 8 bases for J; bases not matched to a gene: 3. The CDR3 is 13 amino acids. Germline loops: CDR1 SQVTM, CDR2 ANQGSEA.

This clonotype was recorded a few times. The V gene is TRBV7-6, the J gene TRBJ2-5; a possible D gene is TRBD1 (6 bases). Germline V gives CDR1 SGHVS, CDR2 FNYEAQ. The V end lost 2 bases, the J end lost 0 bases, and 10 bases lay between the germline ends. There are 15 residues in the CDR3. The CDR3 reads CASSLIGTNQETQYF. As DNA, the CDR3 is TGTGCCAGCAGCTTAATCGGGACAAACCAAGAGACCCAGTACTTC.

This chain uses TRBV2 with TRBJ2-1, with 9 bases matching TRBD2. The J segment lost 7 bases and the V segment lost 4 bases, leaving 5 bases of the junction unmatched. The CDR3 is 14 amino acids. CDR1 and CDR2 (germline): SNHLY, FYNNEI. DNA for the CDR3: TGTGCCAGCAGTGGCGGGAGGGCCTTAAATGAGCAGTTCTTC. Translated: CASSGGRALNEQFF.

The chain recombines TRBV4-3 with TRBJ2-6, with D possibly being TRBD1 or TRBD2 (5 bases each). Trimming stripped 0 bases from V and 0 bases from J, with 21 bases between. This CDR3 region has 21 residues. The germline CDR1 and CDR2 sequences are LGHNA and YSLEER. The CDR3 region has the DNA TGCGCCAGCAGCCAAGAGATCACGCTGGGACGCCTCCGCTCTGGGGCCAACGTCCTGACTTTC. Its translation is CASSQEITLGRLRSGANVLTF.

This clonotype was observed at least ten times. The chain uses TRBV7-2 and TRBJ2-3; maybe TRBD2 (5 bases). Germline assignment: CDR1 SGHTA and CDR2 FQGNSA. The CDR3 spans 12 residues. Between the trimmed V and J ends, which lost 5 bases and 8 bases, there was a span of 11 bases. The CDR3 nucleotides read TGTGCCAGCAGCGAAAGAGGGATTACGCAGTATTTT. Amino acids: CASSERGITQYF.

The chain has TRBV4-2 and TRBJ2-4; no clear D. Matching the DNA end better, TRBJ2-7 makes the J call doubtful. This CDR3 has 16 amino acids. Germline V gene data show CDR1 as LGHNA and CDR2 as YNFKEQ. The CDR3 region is CASSQFTGAPRSEQYF. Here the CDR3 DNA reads TGTGCCAGCAGCCAATTTACCGGAGCCCCGAGGAGCGAGCAGTACTTC.

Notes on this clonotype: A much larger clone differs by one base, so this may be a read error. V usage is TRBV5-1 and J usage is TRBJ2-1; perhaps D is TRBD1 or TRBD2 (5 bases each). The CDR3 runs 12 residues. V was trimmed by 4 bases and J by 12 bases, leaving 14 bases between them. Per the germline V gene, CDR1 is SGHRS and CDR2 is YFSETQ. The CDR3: CASSLKTGAQFF. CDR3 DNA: TGCGCCAGCAGCCTCAAAACCGGGGCGCAGTTCTTC.

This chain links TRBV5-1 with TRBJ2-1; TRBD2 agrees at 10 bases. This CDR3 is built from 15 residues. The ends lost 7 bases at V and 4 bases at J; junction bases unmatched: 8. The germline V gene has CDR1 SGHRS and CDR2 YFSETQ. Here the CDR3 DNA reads TGCGCCAGCGGCTCTAGCGGGGGTGGTTACAATGAGCAGTTCTTC. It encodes CASGSSGGGYNEQFF.

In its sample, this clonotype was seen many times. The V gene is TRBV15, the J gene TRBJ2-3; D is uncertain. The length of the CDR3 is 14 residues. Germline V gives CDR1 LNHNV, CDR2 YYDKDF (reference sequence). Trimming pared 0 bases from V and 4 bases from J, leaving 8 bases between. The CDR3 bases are TGTGCCACCAGCAGAGAGGTAGTCCCAGATACGCAGTATTTT. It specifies CATSREVVPDTQYF. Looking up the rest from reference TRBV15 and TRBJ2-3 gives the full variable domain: DAMVIQNPRYQVTQFGKPVTLSCSQTLNHNVMYWYQQKSSQAPKLLFHYYDKDFNNEADTPDNFQSRRPNTSFCFLDIRSPGLGDTAMYLCATSREVVPDTQYFGPGTRLTVL.

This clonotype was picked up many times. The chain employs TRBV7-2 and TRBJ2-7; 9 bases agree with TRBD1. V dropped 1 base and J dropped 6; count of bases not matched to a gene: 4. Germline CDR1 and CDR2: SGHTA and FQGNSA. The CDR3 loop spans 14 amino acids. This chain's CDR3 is CASSLGLQGAEQYF. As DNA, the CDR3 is TGTGCCAGCAGCTTAGGATTACAGGGGGCCGAGCAGTACTTC.

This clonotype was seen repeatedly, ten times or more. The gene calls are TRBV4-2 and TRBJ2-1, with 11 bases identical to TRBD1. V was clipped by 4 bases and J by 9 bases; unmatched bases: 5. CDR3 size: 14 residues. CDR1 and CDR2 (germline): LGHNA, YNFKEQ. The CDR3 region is CASSPWTGGGEQFF. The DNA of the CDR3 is TGTGCCAGCAGCCCTTGGACAGGGGGCGGTGAGCAGTTCTTC.

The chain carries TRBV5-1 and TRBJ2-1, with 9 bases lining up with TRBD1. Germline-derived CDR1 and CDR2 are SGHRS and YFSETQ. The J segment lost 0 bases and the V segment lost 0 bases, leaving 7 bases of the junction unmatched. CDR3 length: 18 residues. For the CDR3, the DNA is TGCGCCAGCAGCTTGGAAGGGACAGGGACCCCCTCCTACAATGAGCAGTTCTTC. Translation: CASSLEGTGTPSYNEQFF. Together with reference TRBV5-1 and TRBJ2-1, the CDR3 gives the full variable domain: KAGVTQTPRYLIKTRGQQVTLSCSPISGHRSVSWYQQTPGQGLQFLFEYFSETQRNKGNFPGRFSGRQFSNSRSEMNVSTLELGDSALYLCASSLEGTGTPSYNEQFFGPGTRLTVL.

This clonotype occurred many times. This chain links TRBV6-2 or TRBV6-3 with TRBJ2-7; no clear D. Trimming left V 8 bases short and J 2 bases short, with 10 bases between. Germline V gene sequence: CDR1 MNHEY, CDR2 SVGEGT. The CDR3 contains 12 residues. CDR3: CASGGRPYEQYF. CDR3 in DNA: TGTGCCAGCGGCGGCAGACCCTACGAGCAGTACTTC.

In DNA, the CDR3 is TGTGCCAGCAGCTTAGAGCGGACTGGGTACAATGAGCAGTACTTC. It specifies CASSLERTGYNEQYF. This sequence joins TRBV7-8 and TRBJ2-1, with D tentatively TRBD2 (5 bases). The J call could be wrong; TRBJ2-7 is a better fit for the DNA end. The CDR3 totals 15 residues. Germline values: CDR1 SGHVS, CDR2 FQNEAQ.

CDR3 bases: TGCAGTGCTCCCGGGGAGGGGTCCGGAGGTTACAATGAGCAGTACTTC. Protein product: CSAPGEGSGGYNEQYF. The chain employs TRBV20-1 and TRBJ2-7, with 7 bases fitting TRBD2. The CDR3 length is 16 residues. J gave up 7 bases and V 5 bases, and 20 bases lay outside the gene matches. Per the germline V gene, CDR1 is DFQATT and CDR2 is SNEGSKA (reference sequence).

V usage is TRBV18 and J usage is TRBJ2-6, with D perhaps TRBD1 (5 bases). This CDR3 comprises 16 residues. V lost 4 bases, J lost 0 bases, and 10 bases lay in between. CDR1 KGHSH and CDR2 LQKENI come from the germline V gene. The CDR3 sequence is CASSQTVNSGANVLTF. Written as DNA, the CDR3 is TGTGCCAGCTCACAGACAGTGAACTCTGGGGCCAACGTCCTGACTTTC. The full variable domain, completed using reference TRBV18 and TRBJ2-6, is NAGVMQNPRHLVRRRGQEARLRCSPMKGHSHVYWYRQLPEEGLKFMVYLQKENIIDESGMPKERFSAEFPKEGPSILRIQQVVRGDSAAYFCASSQTVNSGANVLTFGAGSRLTVL.

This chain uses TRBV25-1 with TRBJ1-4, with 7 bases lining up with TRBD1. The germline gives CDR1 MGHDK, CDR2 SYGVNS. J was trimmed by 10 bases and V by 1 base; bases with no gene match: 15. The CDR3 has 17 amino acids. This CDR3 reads CASSESRGAGRGGKLFF. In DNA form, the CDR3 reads TGTGCCAGCAGTGAATCCAGGGGGGCTGGCAGGGGGGGAAAACTGTTTTTT.

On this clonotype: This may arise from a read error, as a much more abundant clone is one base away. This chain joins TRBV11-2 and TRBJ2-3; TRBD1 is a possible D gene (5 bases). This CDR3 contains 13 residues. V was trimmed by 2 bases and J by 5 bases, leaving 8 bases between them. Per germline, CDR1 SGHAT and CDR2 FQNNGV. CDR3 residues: CASSLRGRDTQYF. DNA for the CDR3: TGTGCCAGCAGCTTAAGGGGAAGAGATACGCAGTATTTT.

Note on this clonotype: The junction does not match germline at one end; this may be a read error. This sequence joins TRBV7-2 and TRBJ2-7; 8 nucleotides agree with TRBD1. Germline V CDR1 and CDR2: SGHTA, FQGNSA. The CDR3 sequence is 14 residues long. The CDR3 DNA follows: TGTGCCAGTAGTGGGCAGGGGGCTCGCTACGAGCGGTACTTC. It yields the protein CASSGQGARYERYF.

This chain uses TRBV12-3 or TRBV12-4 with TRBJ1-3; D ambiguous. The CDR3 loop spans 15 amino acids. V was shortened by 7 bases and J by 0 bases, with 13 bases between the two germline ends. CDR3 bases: TGTGCCAGCACCCGCACCCGGAGCTCTGGAAACACCATATATTTT. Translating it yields CASTRTRSSGNTIYF.

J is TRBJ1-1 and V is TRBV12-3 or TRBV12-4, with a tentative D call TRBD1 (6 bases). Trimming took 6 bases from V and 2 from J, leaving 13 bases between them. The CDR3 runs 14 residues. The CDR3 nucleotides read TGTGCCAGCAGAGCGGGACACGTCAACACTGAAGCTTTCTTT. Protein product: CASRAGHVNTEAFF.

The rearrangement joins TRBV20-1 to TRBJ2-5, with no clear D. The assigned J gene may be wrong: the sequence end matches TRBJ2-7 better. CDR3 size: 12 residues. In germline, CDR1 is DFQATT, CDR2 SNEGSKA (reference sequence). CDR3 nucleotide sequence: TGCAGTGCACCATCGGGTAGCTACGAGCAGTACTTC. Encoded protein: CSAPSGSYEQYF.

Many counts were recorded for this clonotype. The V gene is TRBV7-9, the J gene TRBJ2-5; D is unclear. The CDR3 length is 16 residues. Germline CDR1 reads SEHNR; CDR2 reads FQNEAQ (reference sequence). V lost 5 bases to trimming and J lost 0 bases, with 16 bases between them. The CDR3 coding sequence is TGTGCCAGCAGCCCAACCCCCGACCCGTACCAAGAGACCCAGTACTTC. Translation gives CASSPTPDPYQETQYF.

The CDR3 sequence is CASSLGGIRTDTQYF. In DNA form, the CDR3 reads TGTGCCAGCAGCTTAGGCGGGATTAGAACAGATACGCAGTATTTT. The chain combines TRBV11-2 with TRBJ2-3; perhaps TRBD2 as D (6 bases). V was shortened by 1 base and J by 3 bases, with 11 bases between the two germline ends. The CDR3 sequence is 15 residues long. The germline V gene encodes CDR1 SGHAT and CDR2 FQNNGV. Full variable domain (remainder filled in from reference TRBV11-2 and TRBJ2-3): EAGVAQSPRYKIIEKRQSVAFWCNPISGHATLYWYQQILGQGPKLLIQFQNNGVVDDSQLPKDRFSAERLKGVDSTLKIQPAKLEDSAVYLCASSLGGIRTDTQYFGPGTRLTVL.

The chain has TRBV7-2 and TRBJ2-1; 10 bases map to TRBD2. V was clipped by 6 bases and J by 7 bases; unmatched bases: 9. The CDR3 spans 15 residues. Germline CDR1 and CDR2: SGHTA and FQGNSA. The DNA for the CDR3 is TGTGCCAGCAGTCTCGCCGTGACTAGCGGGAATGAGCAGTTCTTC. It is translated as CASSLAVTSGNEQFF. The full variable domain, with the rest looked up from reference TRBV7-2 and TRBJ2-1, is GAGVSQSPSNKVTEKGKDVELRCDPISGHTALYWYRQSLGQGLEFLIYFQGNSAPDKSGLPSDRFSAERTGGSVSTLTIQRTQQEDSAVYLCASSLAVTSGNEQFFGPGTRLTVL.